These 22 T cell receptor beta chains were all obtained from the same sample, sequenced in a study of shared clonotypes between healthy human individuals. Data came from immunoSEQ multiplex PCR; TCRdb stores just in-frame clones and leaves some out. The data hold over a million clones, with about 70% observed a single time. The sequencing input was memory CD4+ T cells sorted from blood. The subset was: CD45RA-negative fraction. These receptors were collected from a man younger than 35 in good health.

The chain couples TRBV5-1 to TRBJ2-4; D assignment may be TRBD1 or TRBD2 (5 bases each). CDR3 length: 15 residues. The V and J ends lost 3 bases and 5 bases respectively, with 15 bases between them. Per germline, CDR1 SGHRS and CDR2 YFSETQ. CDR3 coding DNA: TGCGCCAGCAGCTGGCAGGGACCCCCCGAAAACATTCAGTACTTC. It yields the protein CASSWQGPPENIQYF.

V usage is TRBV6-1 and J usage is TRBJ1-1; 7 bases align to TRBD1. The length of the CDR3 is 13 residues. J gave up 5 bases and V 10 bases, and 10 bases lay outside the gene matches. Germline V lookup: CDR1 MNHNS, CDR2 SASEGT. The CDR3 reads CATRGGQRTEAFF. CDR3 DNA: TGTGCCACCCGGGGGGGACAGAGGACTGAAGCTTTCTTT.

The CDR3 nucleotides are TGTGCCAGCAGCGCTGGGACAGGGGACACAGATACGCAGTATTTT. Its protein is CASSAGTGDTDTQYF. The rearrangement links TRBV7-9 to TRBJ2-3; 10 nucleotides line up with TRBD1. The germline CDR1 and CDR2 sequences are SEHNR and FQNEAQ (reference sequence). The length of the CDR3 is 15 residues. The V segment lost 5 bases and the J segment 2 bases; nucleotides outside the gene matches: 4.

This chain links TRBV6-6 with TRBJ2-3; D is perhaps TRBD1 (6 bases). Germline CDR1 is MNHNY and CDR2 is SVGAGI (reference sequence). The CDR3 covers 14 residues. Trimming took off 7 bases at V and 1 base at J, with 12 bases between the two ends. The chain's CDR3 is CASNHRAGTDTQYF. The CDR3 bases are TGTGCCAGCAACCACAGGGCGGGCACAGATACGCAGTATTTT.

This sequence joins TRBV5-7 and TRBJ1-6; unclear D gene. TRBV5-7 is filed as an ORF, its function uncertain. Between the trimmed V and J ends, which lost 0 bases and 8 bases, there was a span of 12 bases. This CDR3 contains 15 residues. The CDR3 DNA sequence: TGTGCCAGCAGCTTGGGCAGAAAAGACCATTCACCCCTCCACTTT. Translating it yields CASSLGRKDHSPLHF.

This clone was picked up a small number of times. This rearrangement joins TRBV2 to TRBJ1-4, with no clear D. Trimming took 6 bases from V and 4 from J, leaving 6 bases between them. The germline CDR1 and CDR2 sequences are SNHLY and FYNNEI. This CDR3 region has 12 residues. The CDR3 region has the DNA TGTGCCAGCAGGCTGAGTAATGAAAAACTGTTTTTT. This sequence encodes CASRLSNEKLFF.

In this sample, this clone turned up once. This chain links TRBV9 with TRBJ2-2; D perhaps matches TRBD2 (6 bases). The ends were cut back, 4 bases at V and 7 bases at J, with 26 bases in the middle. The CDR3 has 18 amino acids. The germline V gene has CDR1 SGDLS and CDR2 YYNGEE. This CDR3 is CASSPRPGTFQGVGELFF. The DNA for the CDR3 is TGTGCCAGCAGCCCCCGCCCTGGGACTTTTCAAGGGGTCGGGGAGCTGTTTTTT. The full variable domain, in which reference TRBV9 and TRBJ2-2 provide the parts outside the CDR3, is DSGVTQTPKHLITATGQRVTLRCSPRSGDLSVYWYQQSLDQGLQFLIQYYNGEERAKGNILERFSAQQFPDLHSELNLSSLELGDSALYFCASSPRPGTFQGVGELFFGEGSRLTVL.

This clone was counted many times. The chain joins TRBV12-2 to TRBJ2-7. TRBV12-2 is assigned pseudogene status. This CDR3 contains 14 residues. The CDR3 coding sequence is TGTGCAAGTCGCTTCCGTGGGTACTCCTACGAGCAGTACTTC. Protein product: CASRFRGYSYEQYF.

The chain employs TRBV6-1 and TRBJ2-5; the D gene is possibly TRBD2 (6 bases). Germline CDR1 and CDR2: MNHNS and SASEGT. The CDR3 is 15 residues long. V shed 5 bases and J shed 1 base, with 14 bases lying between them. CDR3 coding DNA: TGTGCCAGCAGTAACCTACGGGGGACCCAAGAGACCCAGTACTTC. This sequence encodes CASSNLRGTQETQYF.

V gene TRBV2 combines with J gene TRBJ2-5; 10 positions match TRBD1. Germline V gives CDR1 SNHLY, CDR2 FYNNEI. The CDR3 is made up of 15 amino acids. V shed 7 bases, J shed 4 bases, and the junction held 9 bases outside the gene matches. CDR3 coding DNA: TGTGCCAGCACTATGGACAGGGGGAGAGGAGAGACCCAGTACTTC. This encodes CASTMDRGRGETQYF.

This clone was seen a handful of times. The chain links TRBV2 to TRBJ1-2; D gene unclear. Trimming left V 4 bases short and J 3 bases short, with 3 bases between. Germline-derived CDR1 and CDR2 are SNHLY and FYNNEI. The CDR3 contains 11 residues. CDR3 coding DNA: TGTGCCAGCAGTGGGTACTATGGCTACACCTTC. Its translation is CASSGYYGYTF.

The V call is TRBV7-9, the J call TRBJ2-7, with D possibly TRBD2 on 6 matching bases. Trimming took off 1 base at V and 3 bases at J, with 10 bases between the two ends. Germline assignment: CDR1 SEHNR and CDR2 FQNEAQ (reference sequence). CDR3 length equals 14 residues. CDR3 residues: CASSLEQTSYEQYF. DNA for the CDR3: TGTGCCAGCAGCTTAGAACAGACTAGCTACGAGCAGTACTTC.

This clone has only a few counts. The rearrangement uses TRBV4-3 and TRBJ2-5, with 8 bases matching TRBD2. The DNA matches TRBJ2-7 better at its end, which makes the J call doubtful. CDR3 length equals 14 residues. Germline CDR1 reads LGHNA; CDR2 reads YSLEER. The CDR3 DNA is TGCGCCAGCAGCCAAGGGAGCGGGAGTTACGAGCAGTACTTC. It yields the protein CASSQGSGSYEQYF.

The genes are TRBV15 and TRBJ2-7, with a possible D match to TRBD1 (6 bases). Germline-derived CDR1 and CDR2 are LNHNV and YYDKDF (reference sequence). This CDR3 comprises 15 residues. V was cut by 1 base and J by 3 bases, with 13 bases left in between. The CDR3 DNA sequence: TGTGCCACCAGCAGAGGGATCGAAGGGGGCTACGAGCAGTACTTC. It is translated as CATSRGIEGGYEQYF.

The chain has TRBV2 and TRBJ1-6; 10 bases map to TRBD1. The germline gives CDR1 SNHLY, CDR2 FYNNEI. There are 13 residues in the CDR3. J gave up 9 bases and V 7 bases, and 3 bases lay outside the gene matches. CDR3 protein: CASKRTGGSPLHF. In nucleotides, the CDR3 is TGTGCCAGCAAGAGGACAGGGGGTTCACCCCTCCACTTT.

This CDR3 reads CASLNAGGWVYGYTF. DNA of the CDR3: TGTGCCAGCCTTAATGCGGGGGGCTGGGTCTATGGCTACACCTTC. The chain joins TRBV28 to TRBJ1-2; weak D call: TRBD1 (6 bases). The CDR3 covers 15 residues. Trimming took 8 bases from V and 4 from J, leaving 20 bases between them. Germline assignment: CDR1 MDHEN and CDR2 SYDVKM.

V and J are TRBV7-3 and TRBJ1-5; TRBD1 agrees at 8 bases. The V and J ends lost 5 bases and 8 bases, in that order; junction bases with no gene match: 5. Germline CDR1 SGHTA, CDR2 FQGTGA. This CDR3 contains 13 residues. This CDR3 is CASSPGQAEPQHF. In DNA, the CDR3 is TGTGCCAGCAGCCCGGGACAGGCCGAGCCCCAGCATTTT.

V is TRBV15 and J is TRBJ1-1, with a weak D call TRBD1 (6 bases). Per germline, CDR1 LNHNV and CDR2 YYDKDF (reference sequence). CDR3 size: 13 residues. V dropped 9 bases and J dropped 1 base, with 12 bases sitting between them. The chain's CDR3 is CATGGNQNTEAFF. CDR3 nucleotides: TGTGCCACAGGGGGTAATCAGAACACTGAAGCTTTCTTT.

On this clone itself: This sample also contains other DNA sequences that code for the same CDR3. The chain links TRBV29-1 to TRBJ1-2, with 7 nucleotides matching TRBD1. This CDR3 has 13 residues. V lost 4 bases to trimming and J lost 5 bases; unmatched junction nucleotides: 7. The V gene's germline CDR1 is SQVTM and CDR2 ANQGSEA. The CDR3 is CSVGEGAGYGYTF. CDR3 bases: TGCAGCGTTGGCGAGGGGGCAGGGTATGGCTACACCTTC.

The CDR3: CASPKEGASTDTQYF. The CDR3 bases are TGTGCCAGCCCTAAGGAGGGGGCTTCCACAGATACGCAGTATTTT. This chain uses TRBV28 with TRBJ2-3; D is possibly TRBD1 (7 bases). V was clipped by 8 bases and J by 2 bases, with 17 bases between them. The CDR3 contains 15 residues. Germline V gene data show CDR1 as MDHEN and CDR2 as SYDVKM.

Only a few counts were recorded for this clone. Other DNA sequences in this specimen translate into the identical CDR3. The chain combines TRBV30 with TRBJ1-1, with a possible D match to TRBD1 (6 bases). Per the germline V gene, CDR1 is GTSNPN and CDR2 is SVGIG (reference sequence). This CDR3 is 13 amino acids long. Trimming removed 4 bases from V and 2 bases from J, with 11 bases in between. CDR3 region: CAWNQGSNTEAFF. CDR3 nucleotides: TGTGCCTGGAATCAGGGGTCCAACACTGAAGCTTTCTTT.

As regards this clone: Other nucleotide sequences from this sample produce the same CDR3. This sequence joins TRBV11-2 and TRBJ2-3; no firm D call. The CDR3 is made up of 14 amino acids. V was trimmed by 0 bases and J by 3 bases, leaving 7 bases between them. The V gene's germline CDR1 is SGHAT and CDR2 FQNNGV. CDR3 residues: CASSLDGPTDTQYF. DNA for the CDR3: TGTGCCAGCAGCTTAGACGGACCTACAGATACGCAGTATTTT.